The 2 T cell receptor beta chains below come from one sample, sequenced in a study of PD-1 blockade in classical Hodgkin lymphoma. Measured with immunoSEQ multiplex PCR; TCRdb has only the in-frame clones, and not every one. The profile shows about 41,000 clones, over 60% of them singletons. Relapses following autologous stem cell transplantation were seen in all patients, with brentuximab vedotin exposure varying. The input for sequencing was peripheral blood mononuclear cells (PBMCs), taken at baseline. The receptor set was obtained from a human donor with classical Hodgkin lymphoma.

This clone was detected many times. The chain has TRBV10-3 and TRBJ2-3; 9 bases are a match to TRBD2. Germline V gene sequence: CDR1 ENHRY, CDR2 SYGVKD. This CDR3 has 16 amino acids. The V segment lost 4 bases and the J segment 2 bases; nucleotides outside the gene matches: 7. The CDR3 sequence: CAISVGLAGSTDTQYF. CDR3 DNA sequence: TGTGCCATCAGTGTAGGTCTAGCGGGATCCACAGATACGCAGTATTTT.

V and J are TRBV18 and TRBJ1-2; possible D gene TRBD1, 5 bases. CDR1 KGHSH and CDR2 LQKENI come from the germline V gene. The CDR3 contains 15 residues. The germline V and J ends were trimmed by 0 bases and 6 bases, with 14 bases remaining between them. The CDR3 sequence is CASSPPGTAGDGYTF. The CDR3 DNA reads TGTGCCAGCTCACCACCGGGGACGGCGGGGGATGGCTACACCTTC.